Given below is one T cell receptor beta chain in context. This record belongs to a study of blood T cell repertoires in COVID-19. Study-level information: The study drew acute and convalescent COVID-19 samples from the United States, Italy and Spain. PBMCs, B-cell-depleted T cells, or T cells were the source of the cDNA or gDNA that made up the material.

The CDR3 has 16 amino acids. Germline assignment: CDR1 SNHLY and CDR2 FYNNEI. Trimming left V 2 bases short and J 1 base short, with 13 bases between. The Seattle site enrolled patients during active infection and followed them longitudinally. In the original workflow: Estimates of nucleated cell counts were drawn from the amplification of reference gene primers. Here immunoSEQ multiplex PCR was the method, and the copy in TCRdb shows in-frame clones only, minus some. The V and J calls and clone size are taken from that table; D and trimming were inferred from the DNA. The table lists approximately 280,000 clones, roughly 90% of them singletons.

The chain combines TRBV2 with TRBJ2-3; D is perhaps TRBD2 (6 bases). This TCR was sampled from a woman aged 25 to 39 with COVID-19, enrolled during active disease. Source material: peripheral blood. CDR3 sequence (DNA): TGTGCCAGCAGTGAAACAAGCGGGTCCCGCACAGATACGCAGTATTTT. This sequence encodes CASSETSGSRTDTQYF.